The rows below give T cell receptor beta chains drawn from one sample of a study. MiXCR, run by TCRdb on the 5' RACE reads, gives a single entry per CDR3 protein. The sample lists tens of thousands of distinct CDR3 sequences, around 28% occurring once. The sequenced material came from naive CD4+ T cells sorted from blood. The receptors shown here come from a female donor with breast cancer. CDR3s include the opening cysteine and the closing phenylalanine or tryptophan. Each record gives: clone size, D gene, J gene, V gene, CDR3 DNA, CDR3 protein. A D gene is named only where the DNA matches it firmly. Clone size appears in some rows only: once, few, many, or a class for an expanded clone.

clone size: NA; D gene: NA; J gene: TRBJ2-3; V gene: TRBV18; CDR3 DNA: TGTGCCAGCTCACCAGGGACTAGCACAGATACGCAGTATTTT; CDR3 protein: CASSPGTSTDTQYF
clone size: few; D gene: NA; J gene: TRBJ2-5; V gene: TRBV3-1; CDR3 DNA: TGTGCCAGCAGCCAAGGGAGGCAAGAGACCCAGTACTTC; CDR3 protein: CASSQGRQETQYF
clone size: NA; D gene: NA; J gene: TRBJ1-5; V gene: TRBV12-3/TRBV12-4; CDR3 DNA: TGTGCCAGCAGGGGGACACGGGAGACCAGCAATCAGCCCCAGCATTTT; CDR3 protein: CASRGTRETSNQPQHF
clone size: NA; D gene: NA; J gene: TRBJ2-7; V gene: TRBV6-2/TRBV6-3; CDR3 DNA: TGTGCCAGCAGTTCCGGACGCGGAGCCTACGAGCAGTACTTC; CDR3 protein: CASSSGRGAYEQYF
clone size: few; D gene: NA; J gene: TRBJ2-7; V gene: TRBV12-3/TRBV12-4; CDR3 DNA: TGTGCCAGCAATCCGGGACGCACACGCTACGAGCAGTACTTC; CDR3 protein: CASNPGRTRYEQYF
clone size: NA; D gene: NA; J gene: TRBJ2-1; V gene: TRBV4-2; CDR3 DNA: TGTGCCAGCAGCCAAGAACGTGGGGCAGCTTCCTACAATGAGCAGTTCTTC; CDR3 protein: CASSQERGAASYNEQFF
clone size: few; D gene: TRBD1; J gene: TRBJ1-2; V gene: TRBV7-9; CDR3 DNA: TGTGCCAGCAGCTTGACAGGGGGCTCTGGCTACACCTTC; CDR3 protein: CASSLTGGSGYTF
clone size: few; D gene: NA; J gene: TRBJ2-7; V gene: TRBV5-1; CDR3 DNA: TGCGCCAGCAGCTTGTCGGGGTCAATGGGGGAGCAGTACTTC; CDR3 protein: CASSLSGSMGEQYF
clone size: NA; D gene: NA; J gene: TRBJ2-7; V gene: TRBV20-1; CDR3 DNA: TGCAGTGCTAGATCTGGGGAGGCGGGAACAGGCCTACGGGTAGAGCAGTACTTC; CDR3 protein: CSARSGEAGTGLRVEQYF
clone size: NA; D gene: TRBD2; J gene: TRBJ2-3; V gene: TRBV12-3/TRBV12-4; CDR3 DNA: TGTGCCATCAGCGGGGGCACAGATACGCAGTATTTT; CDR3 protein: CAISGGTDTQYF
clone size: few; D gene: NA; J gene: TRBJ2-2; V gene: TRBV5-1; CDR3 DNA: TGCGCCAGCAGCACCCTAGCCACCGGGGAGCTGTTTTTT; CDR3 protein: CASSTLATGELFF
clone size: NA; D gene: NA; J gene: TRBJ1-6; V gene: TRBV9; CDR3 DNA: TGTGCCAGCGGAGGCTCCTCCCCTCAAAATTCACCCCTCCACTTT; CDR3 protein: CASGGSSPQNSPLHF
clone size: NA; D gene: NA; J gene: TRBJ2-3; V gene: TRBV7-3; CDR3 DNA: TGTGCCAGCAGCCCTATGACGGGCGGGATCGCAGATACGCAGTATTTT; CDR3 protein: CASSPMTGGIADTQYF
clone size: NA; D gene: NA; J gene: TRBJ2-7; V gene: TRBV5-1; CDR3 DNA: TGCGCCAGCAGCCCTCTCCGACCTTTGGGCTCGGCCCCTTCGGACTTATCCTACGAGCAGTACTTC; CDR3 protein: CASSPLRPLGSAPSDLSYEQYF
clone size: NA; D gene: NA; J gene: TRBJ2-2; V gene: TRBV4-3; CDR3 DNA: TGCGCCAGCAGCCAAGATCCCCCGTGGGGGACGAACACCGGGGAGCTGTTTTTT; CDR3 protein: CASSQDPPWGTNTGELFF
clone size: few; D gene: NA; J gene: TRBJ2-1; V gene: TRBV7-2; CDR3 DNA: TGTGCCAGCAGCCTAGGCGTGAATGAGCAGTTCTTC; CDR3 protein: CASSLGVNEQFF
clone size: NA; D gene: NA; J gene: TRBJ1-5; V gene: TRBV20-1; CDR3 DNA: TGCAGTGCCCCCGGGGGGGGCCGGTATAGCAATCAGCCCCAGCATTTT; CDR3 protein: CSAPGGGRYSNQPQHF
clone size: NA; D gene: NA; J gene: TRBJ2-1; V gene: TRBV6-2/TRBV6-3; CDR3 DNA: TGTGCCAGCAGTTATGTCCGCTCCTACAATGAGCAGTTCTTC; CDR3 protein: CASSYVRSYNEQFF
clone size: many; D gene: NA; J gene: TRBJ1-1; V gene: TRBV2; CDR3 DNA: TGTGCCAGCAGTAAGATTTACACTGAAGCTTTCTTT; CDR3 protein: CASSKIYTEAFF
clone size: NA; D gene: TRBD1; J gene: TRBJ2-5; V gene: TRBV12-3/TRBV12-4; CDR3 DNA: TGTGCCAGCAGTTTGTCGGCAGGGGGCGGAGAGACCCAGTACTTC; CDR3 protein: CASSLSAGGGETQYF
clone size: NA; D gene: NA; J gene: TRBJ2-1; V gene: TRBV6-2/TRBV6-3; CDR3 DNA: TGTGCCAGCAGCCCCGTGGGGGGAATCCGTAATGAGCAGTTCTTC; CDR3 protein: CASSPVGGIRNEQFF
clone size: few; D gene: NA; J gene: TRBJ1-2; V gene: TRBV18; CDR3 DNA: TGTGCCAGCTCACCGCGGCAGACCCAATCTAACTATGGCTACACCTTC; CDR3 protein: CASSPRQTQSNYGYTF
clone size: NA; D gene: NA; J gene: TRBJ2-7; V gene: TRBV7-2; CDR3 DNA: TGTGCCAGCAGCTCTGGGGGCGGGAGCCTCGGCGAGCAGTACTTC; CDR3 protein: CASSSGGGSLGEQYF
clone size: few; D gene: TRBD1; J gene: TRBJ1-3; V gene: TRBV4-1; CDR3 DNA: TGCGCCAGCAGCCAAGCCGGGACAGCTAACTCTGGAAACACCATATATTTT; CDR3 protein: CASSQAGTANSGNTIYF